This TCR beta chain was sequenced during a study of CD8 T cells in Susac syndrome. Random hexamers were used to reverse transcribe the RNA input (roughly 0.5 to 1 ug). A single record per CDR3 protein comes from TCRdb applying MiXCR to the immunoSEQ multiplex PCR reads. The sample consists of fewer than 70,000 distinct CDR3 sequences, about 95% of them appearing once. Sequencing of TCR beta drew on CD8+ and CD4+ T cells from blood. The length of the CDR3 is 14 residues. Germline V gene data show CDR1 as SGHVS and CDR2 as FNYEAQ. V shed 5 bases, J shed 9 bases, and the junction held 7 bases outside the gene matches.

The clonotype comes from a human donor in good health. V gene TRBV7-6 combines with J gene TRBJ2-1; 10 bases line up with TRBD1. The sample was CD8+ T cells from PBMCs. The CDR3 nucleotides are TGTGCCAGCAGCCCCGGACAGGGGGGCGGTGAGCAGTTCTTC. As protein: CASSPGQGGGEQFF.